This T cell receptor (beta chain) is drawn from a study of T cell repertoires in cytomegalovirus infection. Whole-study context: CMV epitopes that were recently identified and HLA-C-restricted were used alongside well-studied HLA-B-restricted ones. Study outcomes and limitations: CMV-specific TCR beta clonotypes restricted by HLA-C were the ones dominating the ex vivo response. CMV carriers having the relevant HLA were flagged by cumulative public TCR beta family frequency.

TCRdb analysed the reads with MiXCR anew, one entry per CDR3 protein. The repertoire includes some 900,000 distinct CDR3 sequences, around a third of them detected once, and 9.5% to 15% sits in the top ten. At least ten counts were recorded for this clonotype. The antigen is unknown. CDR3 length equals 15 residues. From germline, CDR1 is SGHTA and CDR2 FQGNSA. V was pared by 4 bases and J by 4 bases, with 15 bases between. The rearrangement joins TRBV7-2 to TRBJ2-3, with a tentative D call TRBD2 (6 bases). The origin of this receptor is a human donor in good health (CMV status not recorded). Some clones in this sample may be carry-over from other donors' samples. Sequences were derived from cultured CD8+ T cells from PBMCs, sampled from culture after CMV antigen stimulation. CDR3 bases: TGTGCCAGCAGCTGCGCTAGCGCCCAGCCAGATACGCAGTATTTT. It translates to CASSCASAQPDTQYF.